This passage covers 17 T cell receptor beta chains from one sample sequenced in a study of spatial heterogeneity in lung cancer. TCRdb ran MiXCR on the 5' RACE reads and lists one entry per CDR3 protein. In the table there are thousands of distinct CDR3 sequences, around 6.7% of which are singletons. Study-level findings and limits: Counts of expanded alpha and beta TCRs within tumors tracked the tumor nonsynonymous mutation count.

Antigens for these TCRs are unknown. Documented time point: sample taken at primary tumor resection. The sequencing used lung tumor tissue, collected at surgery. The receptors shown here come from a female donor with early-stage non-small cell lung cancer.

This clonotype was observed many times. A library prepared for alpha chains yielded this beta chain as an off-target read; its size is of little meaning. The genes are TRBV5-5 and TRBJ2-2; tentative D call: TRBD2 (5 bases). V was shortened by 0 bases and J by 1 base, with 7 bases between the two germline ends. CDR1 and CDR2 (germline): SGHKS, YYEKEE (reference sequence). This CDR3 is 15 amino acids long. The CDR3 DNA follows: TGTGCCAGCAGCTTGGAAGCGGTGAACACCGGGGAGCTGTTTTTT. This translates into CASSLEAVNTGELFF.

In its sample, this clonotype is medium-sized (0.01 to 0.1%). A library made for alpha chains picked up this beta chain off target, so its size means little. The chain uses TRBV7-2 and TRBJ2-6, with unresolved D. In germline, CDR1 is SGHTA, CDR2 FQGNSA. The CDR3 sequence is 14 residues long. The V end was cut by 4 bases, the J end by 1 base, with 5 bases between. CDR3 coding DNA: TGTGCCAGCAGCTCGGCTTCTGGGGCCAACGTCCTGACTTTC. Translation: CASSSASGANVLTF.

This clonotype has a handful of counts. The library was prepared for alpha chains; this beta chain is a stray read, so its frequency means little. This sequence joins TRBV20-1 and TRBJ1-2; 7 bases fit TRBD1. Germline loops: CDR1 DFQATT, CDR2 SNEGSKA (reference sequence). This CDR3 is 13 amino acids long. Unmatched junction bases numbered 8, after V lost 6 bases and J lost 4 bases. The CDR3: CSAPRGDSYGYTF. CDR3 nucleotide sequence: TGCAGTGCCCCACGTGGGGACAGCTATGGCTACACCTTC.

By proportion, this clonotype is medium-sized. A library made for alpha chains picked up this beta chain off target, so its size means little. CDR3 protein: CASRPSGSRLGSGANVLTF. The CDR3 DNA is TGTGCCAGCAGACCCTCAGGCTCCCGCTTAGGCTCTGGGGCCAACGTCCTGACTTTC. The rearrangement uses TRBV27 and TRBJ2-6; D is ambiguous. This CDR3 is 19 amino acids long. Trimming pared 6 bases from V and 0 bases from J, leaving 21 bases between. The germline V gene has CDR1 MNHEY and CDR2 SMNVEV (reference sequence). Drawing the rest from reference TRBV27 and TRBJ2-6, the complete variable domain is EAQVTQNPRYLITVTGKKLTVTCSQNMNHEYMSWYRQDPGLGLRQIYYSMNVEVTDKGDVPEGYKVSRKEKRNFPLILESPSPNQTSLYFCASRPSGSRLGSGANVLTFGAGSRLTVL.

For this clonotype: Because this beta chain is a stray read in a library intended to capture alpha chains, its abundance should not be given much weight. The CDR3 here is CASSLGASWSEKLFF. The CDR3 DNA is TGTGCCAGCAGTTTAGGCGCTTCCTGGAGCGAAAAACTGTTTTTT. The chain has TRBV27 and TRBJ1-4, with D unresolved. There are 15 residues in the CDR3. Germline V lookup: CDR1 MNHEY, CDR2 SMNVEV (reference sequence). With 2 bases removed from V and 8 bases from J, the gap between germline ends came to 15 bases.

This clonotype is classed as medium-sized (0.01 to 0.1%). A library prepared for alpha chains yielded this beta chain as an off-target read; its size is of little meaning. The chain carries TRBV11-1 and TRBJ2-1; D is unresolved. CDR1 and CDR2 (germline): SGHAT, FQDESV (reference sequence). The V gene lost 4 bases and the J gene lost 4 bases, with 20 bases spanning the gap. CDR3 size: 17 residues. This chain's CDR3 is CASSWRGVGLVYNEQFF. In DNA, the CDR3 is TGTGCCAGCAGCTGGCGTGGGGTGGGCCTGGTATACAATGAGCAGTTCTTC.

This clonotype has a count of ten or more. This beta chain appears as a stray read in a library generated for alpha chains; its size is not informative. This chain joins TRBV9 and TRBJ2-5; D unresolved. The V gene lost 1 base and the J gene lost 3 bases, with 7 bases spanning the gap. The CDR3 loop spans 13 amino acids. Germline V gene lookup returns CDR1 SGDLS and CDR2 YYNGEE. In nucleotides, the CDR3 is TGTGCCAGCAGCGTAAGGGCGGAAGAGACCCAGTACTTC. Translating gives CASSVRAEETQYF.

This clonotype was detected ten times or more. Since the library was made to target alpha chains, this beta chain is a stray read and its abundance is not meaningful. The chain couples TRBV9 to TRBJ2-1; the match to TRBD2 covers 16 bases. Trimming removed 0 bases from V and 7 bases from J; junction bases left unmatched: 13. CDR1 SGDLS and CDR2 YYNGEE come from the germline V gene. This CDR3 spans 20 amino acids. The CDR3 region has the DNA TGTGCCAGCAGCGTAGACCCCGGGACTAGCGGGAGGGCCATTAGTAATGAGCAGTTCTTC. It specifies CASSVDPGTSGRAISNEQFF.

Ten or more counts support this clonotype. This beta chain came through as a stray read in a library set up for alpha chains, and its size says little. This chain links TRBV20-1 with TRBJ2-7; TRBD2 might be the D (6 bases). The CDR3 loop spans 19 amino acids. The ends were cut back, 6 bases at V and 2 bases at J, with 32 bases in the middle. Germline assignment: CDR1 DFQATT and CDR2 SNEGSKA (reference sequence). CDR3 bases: TGCAGTGCCGGAGAGGTACCAGGTCGGAGGCTAGCGTCTCCCTACGAGCAGTACTTC. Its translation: CSAGEVPGRRLASPYEQYF.

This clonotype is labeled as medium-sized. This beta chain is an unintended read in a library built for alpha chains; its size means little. CDR3 sequence (DNA): TGCAGTGCTCCGGGCTGGGCTGAAGCTTTCTTT. Its translation is CSAPGWAEAFF. The chain has TRBV20-1 and TRBJ1-1; D unclear. The CDR3 has 11 amino acids. V shed 5 bases and J shed 6 bases, with 10 bases lying between them. The germline V gene has CDR1 DFQATT and CDR2 SNEGSKA (reference sequence).

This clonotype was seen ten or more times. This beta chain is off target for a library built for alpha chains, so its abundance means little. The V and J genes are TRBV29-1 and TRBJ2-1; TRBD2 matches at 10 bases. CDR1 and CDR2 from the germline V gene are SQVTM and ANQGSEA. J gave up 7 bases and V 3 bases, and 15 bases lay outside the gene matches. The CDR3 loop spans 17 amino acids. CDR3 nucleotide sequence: TGCAGCGTTGACGCGGAAGGGGCTAGCGGGAGATGGAATGAGCAGTTCTTC. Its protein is CSVDAEGASGRWNEQFF.

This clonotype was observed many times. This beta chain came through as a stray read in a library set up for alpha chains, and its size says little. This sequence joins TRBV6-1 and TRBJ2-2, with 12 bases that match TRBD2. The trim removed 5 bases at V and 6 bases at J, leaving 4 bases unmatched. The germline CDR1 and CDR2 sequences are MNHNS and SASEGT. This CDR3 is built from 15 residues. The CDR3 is CASSSSGRAAGELFF. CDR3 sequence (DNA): TGTGCCAGCAGTTCTAGCGGGAGGGCCGCCGGGGAGCTGTTTTTT.

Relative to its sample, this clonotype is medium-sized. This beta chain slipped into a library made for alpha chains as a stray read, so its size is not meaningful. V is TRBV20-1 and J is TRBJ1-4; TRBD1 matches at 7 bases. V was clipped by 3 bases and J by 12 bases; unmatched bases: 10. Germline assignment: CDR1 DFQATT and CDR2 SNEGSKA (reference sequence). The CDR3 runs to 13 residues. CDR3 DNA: TGCAGTGCTAGCAGACAGGGAATAACGGAACTGTTTTTT. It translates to CSASRQGITELFF.

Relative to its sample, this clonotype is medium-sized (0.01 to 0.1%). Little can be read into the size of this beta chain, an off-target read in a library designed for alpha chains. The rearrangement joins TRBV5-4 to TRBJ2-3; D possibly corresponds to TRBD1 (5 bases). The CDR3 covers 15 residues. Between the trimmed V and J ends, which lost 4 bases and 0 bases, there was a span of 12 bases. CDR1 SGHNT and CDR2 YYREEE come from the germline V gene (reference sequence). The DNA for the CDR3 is TGTGCCAGCAGCCCAGGGAAGTTAAGCACAGATACGCAGTATTTT. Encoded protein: CASSPGKLSTDTQYF.

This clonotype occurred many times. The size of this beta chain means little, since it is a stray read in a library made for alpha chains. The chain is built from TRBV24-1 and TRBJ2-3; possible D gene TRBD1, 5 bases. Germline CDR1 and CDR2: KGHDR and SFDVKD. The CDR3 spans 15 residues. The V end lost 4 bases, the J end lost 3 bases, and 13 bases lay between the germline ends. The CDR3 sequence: CATSEKGAMTDTQYF. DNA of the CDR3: TGTGCCACCAGTGAGAAAGGGGCCATGACAGATACGCAGTATTTT.

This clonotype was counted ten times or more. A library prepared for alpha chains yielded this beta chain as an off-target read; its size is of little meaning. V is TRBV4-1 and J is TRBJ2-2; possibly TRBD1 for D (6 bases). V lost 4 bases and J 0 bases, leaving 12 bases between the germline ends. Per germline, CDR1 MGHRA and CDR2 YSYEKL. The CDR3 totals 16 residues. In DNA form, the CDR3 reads TGCGCCAGCAGCCGCCGGGACACGTCGAACACCGGGGAGCTGTTTTTT. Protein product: CASSRRDTSNTGELFF.

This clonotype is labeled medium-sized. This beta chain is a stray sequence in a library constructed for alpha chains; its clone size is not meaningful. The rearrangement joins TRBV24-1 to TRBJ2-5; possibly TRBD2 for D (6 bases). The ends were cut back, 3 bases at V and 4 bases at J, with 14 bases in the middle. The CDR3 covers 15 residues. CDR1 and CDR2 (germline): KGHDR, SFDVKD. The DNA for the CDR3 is TGTGCCACCAGTGATGAGAGTAGCGGCGTAGAGACCCAGTACTTC. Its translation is CATSDESSGVETQYF.